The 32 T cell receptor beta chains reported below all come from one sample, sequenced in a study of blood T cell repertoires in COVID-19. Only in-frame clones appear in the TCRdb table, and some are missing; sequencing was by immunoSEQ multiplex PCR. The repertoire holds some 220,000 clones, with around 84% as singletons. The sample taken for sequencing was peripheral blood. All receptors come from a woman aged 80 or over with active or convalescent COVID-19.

The DNA of the CDR3 is TGCGCCAGCAGCTCTGAGACAGGGGGAGGTGGAAACACCATATATTTT. Encoded protein: CASSSETGGGGNTIYF. V usage is TRBV5-1 and J usage is TRBJ1-3; 9 bases line up with TRBD1. The CDR3 has 16 amino acids. V shed 3 bases and J 3 bases; nucleotides not matched to a gene: 7. The germline V gene has CDR1 SGHRS and CDR2 YFSETQ.

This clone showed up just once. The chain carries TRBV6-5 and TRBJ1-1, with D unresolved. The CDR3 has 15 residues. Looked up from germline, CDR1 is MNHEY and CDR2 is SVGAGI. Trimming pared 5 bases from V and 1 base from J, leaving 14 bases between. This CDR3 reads CASSRPSIQNTEAFF. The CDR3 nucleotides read TGTGCCAGCAGTCGCCCGTCCATACAGAACACTGAAGCTTTCTTT.

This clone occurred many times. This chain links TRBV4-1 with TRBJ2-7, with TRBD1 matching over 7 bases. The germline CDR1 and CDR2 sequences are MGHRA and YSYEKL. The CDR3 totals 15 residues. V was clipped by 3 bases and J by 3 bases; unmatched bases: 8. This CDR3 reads CASSQIRDSFYEQYF. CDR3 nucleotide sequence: TGCGCCAGCAGCCAGATCCGGGACAGCTTCTACGAGCAGTACTTC.

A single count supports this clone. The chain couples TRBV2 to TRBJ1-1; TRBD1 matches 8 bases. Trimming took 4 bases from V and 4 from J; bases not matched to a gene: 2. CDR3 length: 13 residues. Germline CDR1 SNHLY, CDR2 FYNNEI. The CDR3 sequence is CASSGQGRTEAFF. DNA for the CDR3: TGTGCCAGCAGTGGACAGGGGCGCACTGAAGCTTTCTTT.

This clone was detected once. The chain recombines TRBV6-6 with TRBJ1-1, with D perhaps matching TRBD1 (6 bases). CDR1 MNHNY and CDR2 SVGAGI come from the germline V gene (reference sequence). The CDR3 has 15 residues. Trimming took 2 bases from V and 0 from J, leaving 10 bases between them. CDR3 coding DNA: TGTGCCAGCAGTTACCAGGGGACTATGAACACTGAAGCTTTCTTT. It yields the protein CASSYQGTMNTEAFF.

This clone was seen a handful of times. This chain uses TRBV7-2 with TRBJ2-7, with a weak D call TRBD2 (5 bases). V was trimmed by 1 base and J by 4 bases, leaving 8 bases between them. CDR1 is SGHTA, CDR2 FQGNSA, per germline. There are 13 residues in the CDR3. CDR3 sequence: CASSLGGRYEQYF. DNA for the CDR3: TGTGCCAGCAGCTTAGGAGGGAGATACGAGCAGTACTTC.

The CDR3 DNA follows: TGTGCCAGCAGCATTTTCCCCCCAATCCAAGAGACCCAGTACTTC. Translated: CASSIFPPIQETQYF. The rearrangement joins TRBV21-1 to TRBJ2-5; the table calls TRBD1, which could not be checked here. TRBV21-1 is a documented pseudogene. The CDR3 extends over 15 amino acids.

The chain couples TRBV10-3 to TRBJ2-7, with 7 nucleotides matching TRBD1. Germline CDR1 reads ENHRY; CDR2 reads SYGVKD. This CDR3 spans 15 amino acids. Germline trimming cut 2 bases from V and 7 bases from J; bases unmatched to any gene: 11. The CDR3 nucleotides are TGTGCCATCAGTGAGGTACGACAGGGTACAGAGGAGCAGTACTTC. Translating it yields CAISEVRQGTEEQYF.

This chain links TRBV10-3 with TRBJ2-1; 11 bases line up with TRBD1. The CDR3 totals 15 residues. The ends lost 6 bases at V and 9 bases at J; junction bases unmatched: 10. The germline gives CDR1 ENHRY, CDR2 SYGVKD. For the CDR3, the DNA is TGTGCCATCAGGAGACCGGGACAGGGGGTTGGTGAGCAGTTCTTC. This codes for CAIRRPGQGVGEQFF.

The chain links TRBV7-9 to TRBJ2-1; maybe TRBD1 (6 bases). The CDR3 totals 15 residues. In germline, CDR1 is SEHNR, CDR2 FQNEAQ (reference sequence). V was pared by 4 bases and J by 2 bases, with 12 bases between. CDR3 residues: CASSSFRGAYNEQFF. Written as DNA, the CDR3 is TGTGCCAGCAGCTCCTTCAGGGGAGCCTACAATGAGCAGTTCTTC.

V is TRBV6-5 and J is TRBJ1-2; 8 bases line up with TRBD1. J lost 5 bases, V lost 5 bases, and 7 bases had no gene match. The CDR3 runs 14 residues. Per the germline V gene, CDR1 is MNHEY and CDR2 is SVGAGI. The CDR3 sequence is CASSKDRERYGYTF. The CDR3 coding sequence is TGTGCCAGCAGTAAGGACAGGGAGAGATATGGCTACACCTTC.

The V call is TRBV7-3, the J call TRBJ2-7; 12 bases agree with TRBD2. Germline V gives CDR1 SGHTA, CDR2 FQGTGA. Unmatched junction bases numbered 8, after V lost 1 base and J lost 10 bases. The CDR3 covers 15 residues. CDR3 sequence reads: CASSLIGGTSGPQYF. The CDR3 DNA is TGTGCCAGCAGCTTAATAGGGGGGACTAGCGGGCCCCAGTACTTC.

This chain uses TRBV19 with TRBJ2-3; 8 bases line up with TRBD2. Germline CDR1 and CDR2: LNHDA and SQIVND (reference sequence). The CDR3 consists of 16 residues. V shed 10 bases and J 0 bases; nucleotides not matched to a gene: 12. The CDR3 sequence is CATRRGAGGSTDTQYF. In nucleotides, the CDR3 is TGTGCCACCCGAAGGGGGGCGGGAGGCAGCACAGATACGCAGTATTTT.

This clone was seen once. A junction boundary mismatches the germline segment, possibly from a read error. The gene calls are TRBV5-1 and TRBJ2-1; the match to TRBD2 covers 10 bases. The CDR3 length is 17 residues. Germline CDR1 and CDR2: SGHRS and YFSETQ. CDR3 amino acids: CARSLDSGGLAGAGQFF. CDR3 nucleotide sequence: TGCGCCCGCAGCTTGGATAGCGGGGGGCTAGCGGGGGCCGGGCAGTTCTTC.

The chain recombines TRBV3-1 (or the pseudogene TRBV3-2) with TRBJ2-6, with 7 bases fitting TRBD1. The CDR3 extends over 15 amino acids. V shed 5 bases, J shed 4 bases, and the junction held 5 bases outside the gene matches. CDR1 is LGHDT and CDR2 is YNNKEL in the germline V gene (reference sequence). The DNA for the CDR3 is TGTGCCAGCAGCTACAGGGGTAGCGGGGCCAACGTCCTGACTTTC. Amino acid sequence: CASSYRGSGANVLTF.

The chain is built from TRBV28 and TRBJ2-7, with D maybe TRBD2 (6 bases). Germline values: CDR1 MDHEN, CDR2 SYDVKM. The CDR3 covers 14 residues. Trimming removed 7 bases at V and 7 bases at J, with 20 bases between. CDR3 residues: CASTLMRGYGEQYF. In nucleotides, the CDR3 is TGTGCCAGCACCCTTATGCGGGGCTATGGGGAGCAGTACTTC.

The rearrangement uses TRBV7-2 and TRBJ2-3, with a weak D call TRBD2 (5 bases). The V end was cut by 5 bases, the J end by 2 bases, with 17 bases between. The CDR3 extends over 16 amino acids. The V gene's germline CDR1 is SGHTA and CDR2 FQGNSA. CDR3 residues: CASSIGGSRATDTQYF. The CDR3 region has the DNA TGTGCCAGCAGCATTGGAGGTAGTAGGGCCACAGATACGCAGTATTTT.

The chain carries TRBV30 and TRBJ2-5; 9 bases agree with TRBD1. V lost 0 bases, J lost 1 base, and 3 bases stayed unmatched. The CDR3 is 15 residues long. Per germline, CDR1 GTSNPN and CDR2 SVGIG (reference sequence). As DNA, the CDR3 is TGTGCCTGGAGTGTAGGGACAGGGCCCCAAGAGACCCAGTACTTC. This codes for CAWSVGTGPQETQYF.

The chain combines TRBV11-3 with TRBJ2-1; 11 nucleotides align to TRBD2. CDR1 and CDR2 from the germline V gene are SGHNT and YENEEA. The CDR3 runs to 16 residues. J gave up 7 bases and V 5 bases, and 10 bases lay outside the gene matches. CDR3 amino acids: CASSRKTSGAWNEQFF. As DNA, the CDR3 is TGTGCCAGCAGCCGCAAGACTAGCGGGGCCTGGAATGAGCAGTTCTTC.

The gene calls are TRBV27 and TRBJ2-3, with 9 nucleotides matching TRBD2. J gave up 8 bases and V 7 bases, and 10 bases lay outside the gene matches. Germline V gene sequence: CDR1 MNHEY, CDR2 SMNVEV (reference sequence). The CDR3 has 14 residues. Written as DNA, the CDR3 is TGTGCCAGCAACCAAGCGGGAGCGGGGGGTACGCAGTATTTT. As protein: CASNQAGAGGTQYF.

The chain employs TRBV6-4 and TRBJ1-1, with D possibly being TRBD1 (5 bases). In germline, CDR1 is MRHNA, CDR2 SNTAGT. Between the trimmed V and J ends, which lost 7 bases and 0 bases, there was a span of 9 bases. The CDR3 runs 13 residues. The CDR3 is CASKRDLNTEAFF. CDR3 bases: TGTGCCAGCAAAAGGGACTTGAACACTGAAGCTTTCTTT.

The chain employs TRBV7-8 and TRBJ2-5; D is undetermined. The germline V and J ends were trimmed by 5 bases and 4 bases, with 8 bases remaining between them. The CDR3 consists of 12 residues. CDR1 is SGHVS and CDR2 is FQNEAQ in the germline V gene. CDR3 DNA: TGTGCCAGCAGCCCCCGTAGAGAGACCCAGTACTTC. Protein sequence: CASSPRRETQYF.

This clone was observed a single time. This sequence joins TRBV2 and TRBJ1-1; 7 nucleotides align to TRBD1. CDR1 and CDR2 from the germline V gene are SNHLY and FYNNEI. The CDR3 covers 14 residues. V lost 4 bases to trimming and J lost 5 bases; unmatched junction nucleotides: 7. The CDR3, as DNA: TGTGCCAGCAGTGTAGAGTCAGGGGGGACTGAAGCTTTCTTT. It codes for CASSVESGGTEAFF.

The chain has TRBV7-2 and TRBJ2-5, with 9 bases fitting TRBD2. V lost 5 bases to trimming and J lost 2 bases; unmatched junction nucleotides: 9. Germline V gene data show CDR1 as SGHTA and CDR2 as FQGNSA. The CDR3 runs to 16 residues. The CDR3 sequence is CASSPRGGPGQETQYF. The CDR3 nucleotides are TGTGCCAGCAGCCCGCGGGGGGGCCCGGGGCAAGAGACCCAGTACTTC.

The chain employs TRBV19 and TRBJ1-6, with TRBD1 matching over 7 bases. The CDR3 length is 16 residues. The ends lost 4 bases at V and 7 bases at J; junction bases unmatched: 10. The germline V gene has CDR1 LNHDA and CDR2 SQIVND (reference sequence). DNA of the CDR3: TGTGCCAGTAGTACTGGGACAGTCGGCCCGAATTCACCCCTCCACTTT. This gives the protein CASSTGTVGPNSPLHF.

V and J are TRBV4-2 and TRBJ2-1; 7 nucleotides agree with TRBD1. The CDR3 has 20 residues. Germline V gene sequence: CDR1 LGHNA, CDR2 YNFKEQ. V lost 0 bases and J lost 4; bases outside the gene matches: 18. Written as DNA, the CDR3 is TGTGCCAGCAGCCAAGATGCGATCGTAGGGGGCCAAATCAGGTACAATGAGCAGTTCTTC. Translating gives CASSQDAIVGGQIRYNEQFF.

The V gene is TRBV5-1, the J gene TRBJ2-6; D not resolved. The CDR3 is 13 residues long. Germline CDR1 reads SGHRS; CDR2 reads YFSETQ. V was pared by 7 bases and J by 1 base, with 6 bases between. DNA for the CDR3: TGCGCCAGCCTCTCTTCTGGGGCCAACGTCCTGACTTTC. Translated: CASLSSGANVLTF.

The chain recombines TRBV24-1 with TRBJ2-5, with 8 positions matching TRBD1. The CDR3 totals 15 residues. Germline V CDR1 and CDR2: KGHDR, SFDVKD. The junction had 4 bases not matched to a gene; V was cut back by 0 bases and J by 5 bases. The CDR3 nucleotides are TGTGCCACCAGTGATTTGCGACAGGGGTCGGAGACCCAGTACTTC. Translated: CATSDLRQGSETQYF.

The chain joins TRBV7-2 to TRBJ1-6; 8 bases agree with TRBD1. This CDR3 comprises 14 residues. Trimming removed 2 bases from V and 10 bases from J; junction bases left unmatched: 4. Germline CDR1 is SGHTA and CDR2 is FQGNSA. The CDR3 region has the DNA TGTGCCAGCAGCTTATTGCGGGACAGGTCACCCCTCCACTTT. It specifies CASSLLRDRSPLHF.

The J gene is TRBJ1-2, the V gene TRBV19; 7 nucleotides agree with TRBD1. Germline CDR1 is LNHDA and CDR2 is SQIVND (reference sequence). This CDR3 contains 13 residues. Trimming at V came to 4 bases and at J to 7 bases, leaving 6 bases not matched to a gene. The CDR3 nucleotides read TGTGCCAGTAGTAAAGACAGGGCGGCTGGCTACACCTTC. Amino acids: CASSKDRAAGYTF.

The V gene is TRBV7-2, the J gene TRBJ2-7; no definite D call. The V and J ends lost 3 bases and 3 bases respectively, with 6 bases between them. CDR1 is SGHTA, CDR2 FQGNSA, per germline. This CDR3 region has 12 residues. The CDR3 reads CASSLYNYEQYF. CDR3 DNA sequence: TGTGCCAGCAGCTTGTACAACTACGAGCAGTACTTC.

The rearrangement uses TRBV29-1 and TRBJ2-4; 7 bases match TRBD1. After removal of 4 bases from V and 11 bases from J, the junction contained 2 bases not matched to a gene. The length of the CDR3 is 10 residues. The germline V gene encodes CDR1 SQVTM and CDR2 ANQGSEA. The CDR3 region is CSVGQGVQYF. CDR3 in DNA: TGCAGCGTTGGACAGGGAGTTCAGTACTTC.